The clone carrying this T cell receptor beta chain was found once. This record comes from a study of cytomegalovirus exposure and HLA in healthy donors. The V end was cut by 6 bases, the J end by 13 bases, with 13 bases between. The CDR3 spans 12 residues. In germline, CDR1 is LGHNT, CDR2 FRNRAP. 13 Jbeta primers and 60 Vbeta primers were used for the PCR. The assay was immunoSEQ multiplex PCR, and TCRdb's table has in-frame clones only and misses some. The table includes under 200,000 clones, roughly 80% detected once. Sequenced sample: PBMCs. J is TRBJ1-6 and V is TRBV12-5; D unclear. The sequence derives from a woman aged 18-29 years in good health and CMV-seronegative. As DNA, the CDR3 is TGTGCTAGTGGCCTGGATCCGGGGCCCCTCCACTTT. This sequence encodes CASGLDPGPLHF.